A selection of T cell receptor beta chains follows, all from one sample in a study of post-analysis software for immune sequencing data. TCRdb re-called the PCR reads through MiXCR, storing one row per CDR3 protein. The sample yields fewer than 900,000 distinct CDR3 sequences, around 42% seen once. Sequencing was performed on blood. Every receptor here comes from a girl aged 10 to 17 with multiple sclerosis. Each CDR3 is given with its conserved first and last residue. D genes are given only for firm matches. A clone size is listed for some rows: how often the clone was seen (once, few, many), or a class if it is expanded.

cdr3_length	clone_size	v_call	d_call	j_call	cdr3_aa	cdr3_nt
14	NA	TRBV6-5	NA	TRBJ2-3	CASSYLRNTDTQYF	TGTGCCAGCAGTTACTTGCGGAACACAGATACGCAGTATTTT
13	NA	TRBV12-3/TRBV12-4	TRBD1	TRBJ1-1	CASSWTGNTEAFF	TGTGCCAGCAGTTGGACAGGGAACACTGAAGCTTTCTTT
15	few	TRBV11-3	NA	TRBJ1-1	CASSLDFGLPGGAFF	TGTGCCAGCAGCTTAGATTTCGGACTGCCCGGGGGAGCTTTCTTT
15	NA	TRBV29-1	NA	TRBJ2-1	CSAFGTPYSYNEQFF	TGCAGCGCGTTCGGGACACCTTACTCCTACAATGAGCAGTTCTTC
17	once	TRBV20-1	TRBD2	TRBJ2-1	CSADLGLAGGRGETQFF	TGCAGTGCTGACCTGGGACTAGCGGGAGGGCGAGGGGAGACCCAGTTCTTC
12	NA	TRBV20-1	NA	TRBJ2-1	CSARFAVNEQFF	TGCAGTGCTAGATTTGCTGTCAATGAGCAGTTCTTC
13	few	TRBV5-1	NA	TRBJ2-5	CASSFIEGETQYF	TGCGCCAGCAGCTTCATCGAGGGGGAGACCCAGTACTTC
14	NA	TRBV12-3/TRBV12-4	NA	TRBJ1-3	CASSLSEIGNTIYF	TGTGCCAGCAGTTTATCCGAGATTGGAAACACCATATATTTT
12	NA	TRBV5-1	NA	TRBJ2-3	CASSLSIDTQYF	TGCGCCAGCAGCTTGAGCATTGATACGCAGTATTTT
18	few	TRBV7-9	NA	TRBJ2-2	CASSLVRGSSGAGGELFF	TGTGCCAGCAGCTTAGTGAGGGGGTCTTCAGGGGCCGGCGGGGAGCTGTTTTTT
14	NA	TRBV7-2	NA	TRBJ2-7	CASIPDSAPYEQYF	TGTGCCAGCATCCCCGACAGCGCACCCTACGAGCAGTACTTC
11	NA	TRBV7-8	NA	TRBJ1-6	CASSRMEDLHF	TGTGCCAGCAGCCGGATGGAGGACCTCCACTTT
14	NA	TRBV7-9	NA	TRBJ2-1	CASSSISTNNEQFF	TGTGCCAGCAGCTCCATTTCGACTAACAATGAGCAGTTCTTC
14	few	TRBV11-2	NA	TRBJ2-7	CASSAGPPAYEQYF	TGTGCCAGCAGCGCGGGACCGCCCGCCTACGAGCAGTACTTC
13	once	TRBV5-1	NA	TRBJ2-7	CASARNSHYEQYF	TGCGCCAGCGCCCGGAACAGCCACTACGAGCAGTACTTC
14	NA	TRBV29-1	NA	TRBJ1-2	CSVGEGAPPDGYTF	TGCAGCGTTGGGGAAGGGGCTCCACCGGATGGCTACACCTTC
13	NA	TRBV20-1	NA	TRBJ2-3	CSARGPYTDTQYF	TGCAGTGCCCGGGGCCCCTACACAGATACGCAGTATTTT
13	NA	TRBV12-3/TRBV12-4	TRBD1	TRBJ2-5	CASHRDSQETQYF	TGTGCCAGCCACCGGGACAGCCAAGAGACCCAGTACTTC
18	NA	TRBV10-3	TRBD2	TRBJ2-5	CAISEVLAGGQPAETQYF	TGTGCCATCAGTGAGGTGCTAGCGGGAGGCCAACCAGCAGAGACCCAGTACTTC
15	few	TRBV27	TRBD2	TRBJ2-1	CASTLASGSLNEQFF	TGTGCCAGCACCCTGGCCAGCGGGAGTCTCAATGAGCAGTTCTTC
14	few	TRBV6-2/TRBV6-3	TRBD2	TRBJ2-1	CASSYWREGNEQFF	TGTGCCAGCAGTTACTGGCGGGAGGGAAATGAGCAGTTCTTC
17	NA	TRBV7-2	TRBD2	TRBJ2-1	CASSLDGTSGIYNEQFF	TGTGCCAGCAGCTTAGACGGGACTAGCGGGATTTACAATGAGCAGTTCTTC
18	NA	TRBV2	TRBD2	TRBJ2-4	CASSEPAASGRRFSGQYF	TGTGCCAGCAGTGAACCTGCGGCTAGCGGGAGAAGGTTTAGCGGGCAGTACTTC
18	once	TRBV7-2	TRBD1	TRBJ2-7	CASSFGHARQGRAYEQYF	TGTGCCAGCAGCTTTGGGCACGCCAGACAGGGGCGGGCCTACGAGCAGTACTTC
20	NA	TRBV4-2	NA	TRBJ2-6	CASSPWTFPSQGSGANVLTF	TGTGCCAGCAGCCCCTGGACTTTCCCATCCCAGGGGTCTGGGGCCAACGTCCTGACTTTC
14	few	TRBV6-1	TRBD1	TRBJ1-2	CASSPGQRHYGYTF	TGTGCCAGCAGTCCGGGACAGAGACACTATGGCTACACCTTC
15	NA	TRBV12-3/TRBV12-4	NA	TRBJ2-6	CASSFEGSGANVLTF	TGTGCCAGCAGTTTTGAGGGATCTGGGGCCAACGTCCTGACTTTC
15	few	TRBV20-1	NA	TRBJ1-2	CSAREQGGRNYGYTF	TGCAGTGCCCGGGAGCAGGGAGGTCGTAACTATGGCTACACCTTC
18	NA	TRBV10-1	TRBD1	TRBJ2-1	CASSERFIVPGGMNEQFF	TGCGCCAGCAGTGAAAGGTTTATCGTGCCAGGGGGCATGAATGAGCAGTTCTTC
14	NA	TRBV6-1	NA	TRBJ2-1	CASREIAMSNEQFF	TGTGCCAGCAGGGAAATAGCGATGAGCAATGAGCAGTTCTTC
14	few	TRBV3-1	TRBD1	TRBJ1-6	CASSSGQNNSPLHF	TGTGCCAGCAGCTCGGGACAGAATAATTCACCCCTCCACTTT
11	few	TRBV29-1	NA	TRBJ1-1	CRIGGNTEAFF	TGCAGAATCGGGGGGAACACTGAAGCTTTCTTT